This entry lists 15 T cell receptor beta chains sequenced from one sample in a study of beta chain features in type 1 diabetes. TCRB transcripts that were expressed got sequenced, as all of the isolated RNA had been reverse transcribed. Sequencing used immunoSEQ multiplex PCR; TCRdb keeps in-frame clones, though not all of them. The sample includes 350,000 to 450,000 clones, 11% to 15% of them seen just once. Material for sequencing was naive CD4+ T cells from blood. The receptors stem from a man aged 25 to 40 in good health.

In this sample, this clone turned up a few times. The V and J genes are TRBV4-3 and TRBJ2-3, with a possible D match to TRBD2 (5 bases). The CDR3 has 15 residues. The V gene lost 0 bases and the J gene lost 6 bases, with 13 bases spanning the gap. Germline V gene sequence: CDR1 LGHNA, CDR2 YSLEER. The CDR3 sequence is CASSQEATRRDTQYF. The CDR3 region has the DNA TGCGCCAGCAGCCAAGAAGCTACTAGAAGGGATACGCAGTATTTT.

This clone was seen a few times. The chain is built from TRBV30 and TRBJ2-3; D uncertain. Trimming stripped 1 base from V and 0 bases from J, with 11 bases between. The CDR3 totals 15 residues. Germline CDR1 is GTSNPN and CDR2 is SVGIG (reference sequence). The CDR3, as DNA: TGTGCCTGGAGTGCCGCAGCACCTAGCACAGATACGCAGTATTTT. This gives the protein CAWSAAAPSTDTQYF.

This chain connects TRBV5-1 to TRBJ2-1, with TRBD2 matching 9 bases. Trimming cost V 4 bases and J 6 bases; bases outside gene matches: 11. CDR1 SGHRS and CDR2 YFSETQ come from the germline V gene. The CDR3 covers 16 residues. The CDR3 spells CASSIFTSGPFNEQFF. For the CDR3, the DNA is TGCGCCAGCAGCATTTTCACTAGCGGGCCTTTCAATGAGCAGTTCTTC.

This clone was observed a handful of times. The chain links TRBV14 to TRBJ2-1, with D possibly called TRBD1 or TRBD2 (5 bases each). From germline, CDR1 is SGHDN and CDR2 FVKESK. The V end was cut by 7 bases, the J end by 8 bases, with 15 bases between. The CDR3 spans 13 residues. The CDR3 loop reads CASTKSGTHEQFF. The DNA for the CDR3 is TGTGCCAGCACAAAGTCAGGGACCCATGAGCAGTTCTTC.

This clone was picked up a small number of times. The chain has TRBV19 and TRBJ2-1; D is tentatively TRBD1 or TRBD2 (5 bases each). CDR3 length: 15 residues. CDR1 and CDR2 from the germline V gene are LNHDA and SQIVND (reference sequence). The V end lost 6 bases, the J end lost 8 bases, and 20 bases lay between the germline ends. The DNA of the CDR3 is TGTGCCAGTAGGAGAATTCCGGGACCGAGGGATGAGCAGTTCTTC. Its translation: CASRRIPGPRDEQFF.

This clone has a handful of counts. The gene calls are TRBV18 and TRBJ1-2; D is uncertain. Trimming pared 1 base from V and 2 bases from J, leaving 8 bases between. The CDR3 has 14 amino acids. In germline, CDR1 is KGHSH, CDR2 LQKENI. The CDR3 DNA is TGTGCCAGCTCACCACGGGCTGAGAACTATGGCTACACCTTC. This codes for CASSPRAENYGYTF.

The chain has TRBV27 and TRBJ2-7; D possibly uses TRBD1 or TRBD2 (7 bases each). The CDR3 is 16 residues long. Trimming took 6 bases from V and 0 from J, leaving 18 bases between them. Germline CDR1 and CDR2: MNHEY and SMNVEV (reference sequence). DNA for the CDR3: TGTGCCAGCAGCCCCACGACAGGGACTAACTCCTACGAGCAGTACGTC. Protein product: CASSPTTGTNSYEQYV.

The gene calls are TRBV20-1 and TRBJ1-1, with D perhaps matching TRBD1 (5 bases). The germline gives CDR1 DFQATT, CDR2 SNEGSKA (reference sequence). The CDR3 consists of 10 residues. The germline V and J ends were trimmed by 6 bases and 7 bases, with 9 bases remaining between them. CDR3 nucleotides: TGCAGTGCCCACGGGGGTGAAGCTTTCTTT. It codes for CSAHGGEAFF.

The V and J genes are TRBV9 and TRBJ2-1; D is uncertain. The CDR3 has 13 amino acids. V dropped 4 bases and J dropped 2 bases, with 7 bases sitting between them. CDR1 SGDLS and CDR2 YYNGEE come from the germline V gene. The CDR3 here is CASSLRTYNEQFF. The DNA of the CDR3 is TGTGCCAGCAGCCTAAGGACCTACAATGAGCAGTTCTTC.

The chain uses TRBV5-6 and TRBJ2-7, with D perhaps matching TRBD1 (6 bases). In germline, CDR1 is SGHDT, CDR2 YYEEEE. The CDR3 runs to 14 residues. Trimming cost V 1 base and J 4 bases, with 12 bases left between them. The CDR3 protein is CASSLKGTPYEQYV. CDR3 bases: TGTGCCAGCAGCTTGAAAGGGACACCTTACGAGCAGTACGTC.

V and J are TRBV29-1 and TRBJ1-5, with 7 bases fitting TRBD1. This CDR3 is 14 amino acids long. CDR1 is SQVTM, CDR2 ANQGSEA, per germline. The V segment lost 6 bases and the J segment 3 bases; nucleotides outside the gene matches: 8. The CDR3 nucleotides read TGCAGCGTGACCCTGGGGACAGCCAATCAGCCCCAGCATTTT. Translated, it gives CSVTLGTANQPQHF.

The chain links TRBV4-3 to TRBJ1-2, with 10 bases aligning to TRBD1. V shed 4 bases, J shed 8 bases, and the junction held 10 bases outside the gene matches. The CDR3 is 15 amino acids. Germline V CDR1 and CDR2: LGHNA, YSLEER. CDR3 amino acids: CASSPQGQGNVGYTF. CDR3 bases: TGCGCCAGCAGCCCCCAGGGACAGGGGAACGTAGGCTACACCTTC.

This clone was observed a few times. The chain links TRBV19 to TRBJ2-1, with 11 bases aligning to TRBD2. CDR1 and CDR2 from the germline V gene are LNHDA and SQIVND (reference sequence). With V trimmed by 4 bases and J by 4 bases, 6 bases remained unmatched. The CDR3 covers 16 residues. The DNA for the CDR3 is TGTGCCAGTAGTAGGGGACTAGCGGCGGGATACAATGAGCAGTTCTTC. Its protein product is CASSRGLAAGYNEQFF.

J is TRBJ2-7 and V is TRBV7-2; the match to TRBD2 covers 7 bases. From germline, CDR1 is SGHTA and CDR2 FQGNSA. Trimming at V came to 2 bases and at J to 5 bases, leaving 3 bases not matched to a gene. This CDR3 spans 13 amino acids. The CDR3 region is CASSLSGKDEQYV. The CDR3 DNA sequence: TGTGCCAGCAGCTTAAGCGGGAAGGACGAGCAGTACGTC.

This clone appeared many times. The chain carries TRBV7-9 and TRBJ2-1, with D perhaps TRBD2 (6 bases). Trimming took 0 bases from V and 4 from J, leaving 7 bases between them. CDR1 and CDR2 from the germline V gene are SEHNR and FQNEAQ (reference sequence). The CDR3 spans 14 residues. The CDR3 loop is CASSLAEGYNEQFF. The CDR3 bases are TGTGCCAGCAGCTTAGCGGAGGGTTACAATGAGCAGTTCTTC. Based on the CDR3 plus reference TRBV7-9 and TRBJ2-1, the full variable domain is DTGVSQNPRHKITKRGQNVTFRCDPISEHNRLYWYRQTLGQGPEFLTYFQNEAQLEKSRLLSDRFSAERPKGSFSTLEIQRTEQGDSAMYLCASSLAEGYNEQFFGPGTRLTVL.